This T cell receptor beta chain was sequenced for a study of T cell responses to AZD1222 COVID-19 vaccine. The CDR3 spans 15 residues. CDR1 and CDR2 (germline): SGHDT, YYEEEE. Deletions cut 5 bases from V and 0 bases from J, with 9 bases between. Concerning this clone: Its target is unknown.

Study-wide results and caveats: Spike was spanned by vaccine-associated CD4 TCRs, with dominance at 160-218 and 743-854.

The table came from immunoSEQ multiplex PCR; TCRdb's copy has only in-frame clones and leaves some out. Here the sample spans roughly 200,000 clones, 88% being singletons. The receptor comes from an adult in good health. V gene TRBV5-6 combines with J gene TRBJ2-6; D gene ambiguous. The input for sequencing was peripheral blood, taken on day 0 of AZD1222 vaccination. The CDR3 DNA reads TGTGCCAGCAGTAACCTGTTCTCTGGGGCCAACGTCCTGACTTTC. Amino acid sequence: CASSNLFSGANVLTF.